A single sample gave rise to the 4 T cell receptor beta chains below, sequenced in a study of glioma-infiltrating T cells listed by TCRdb under 2016. Instrument on record: Illumina MiSeq. TCR alpha and beta CDR3 regions were amplified with the iRepertoire nested amplicon-rescue multiplex PCR (arm-PCR) platform from RNA. TCRdb cleaned the public reads at Q25 with fastp, built clones with MiXCR and kept in-frame beta chains. All rows with the same CDR3 protein become a single entry with the most common DNA and genes. Here the sample has over 70,000 distinct CDR3 sequences; around 23% occur a single time. Of the sample, around 7% falls within the top ten clones. The sequencing sample was made of glioma tissue, nonneoplastic brain tissue, or PBMCs (not recorded which). The receptors come from a human donor with low-grade glioma or glioblastoma, undergoing nonglioma brain surgery, or in good health (not recorded which).

The chain carries TRBV4-1 and TRBJ2-7, with TRBD1 matching over 10 bases. CDR1 and CDR2 from the germline V gene are MGHRA and YSYEKL. This CDR3 has 15 residues. The J segment lost 5 bases and the V segment lost 4 bases, leaving 8 bases of the junction unmatched. The CDR3, as DNA: TGCGCCAGCAGCCCGGGGACAGGGGTAATCGACGAGCAGTACTTC. It yields the protein CASSPGTGVIDEQYF.

This clonotype was observed at least ten times. The chain employs TRBV6-6 and TRBJ1-5; a weak D match, TRBD1 (6 bases). Germline CDR1 and CDR2: MNHNY and SVGAGI (reference sequence). Trimming left V 0 bases short and J 5 bases short, with 14 bases between. This CDR3 region has 16 residues. CDR3 loop: CASSYSEHRVHQPQHF. The DNA for the CDR3 is TGTGCCAGCAGTTACTCGGAGCACAGGGTACATCAGCCCCAGCATTTT.

This clonotype appeared many times. The J gene is TRBJ2-1, the V gene TRBV2; D possibly uses TRBD1 or TRBD2 (5 bases each). This CDR3 is 13 amino acids long. CDR1 and CDR2 from the germline V gene are SNHLY and FYNNEI. Trimming cost V 1 base and J 9 bases, with 10 bases left between them. The CDR3 bases are TGTGCCAGCAGTGAAGAGGGTGGGGGTGAGCAGTTCTTC. Amino acids: CASSEEGGGEQFF.

This chain uses TRBV5-1 with TRBJ2-1; no definite D call. The germline CDR1 and CDR2 sequences are SGHRS and YFSETQ. The V and J ends lost 0 bases and 0 bases respectively, with 7 bases between them. The CDR3 sequence is 15 residues long. Here the CDR3 reads CASSLDSSSYNEQFF. In DNA form, the CDR3 reads TGCGCCAGCAGCTTGGACAGCAGCTCCTACAATGAGCAGTTCTTC.